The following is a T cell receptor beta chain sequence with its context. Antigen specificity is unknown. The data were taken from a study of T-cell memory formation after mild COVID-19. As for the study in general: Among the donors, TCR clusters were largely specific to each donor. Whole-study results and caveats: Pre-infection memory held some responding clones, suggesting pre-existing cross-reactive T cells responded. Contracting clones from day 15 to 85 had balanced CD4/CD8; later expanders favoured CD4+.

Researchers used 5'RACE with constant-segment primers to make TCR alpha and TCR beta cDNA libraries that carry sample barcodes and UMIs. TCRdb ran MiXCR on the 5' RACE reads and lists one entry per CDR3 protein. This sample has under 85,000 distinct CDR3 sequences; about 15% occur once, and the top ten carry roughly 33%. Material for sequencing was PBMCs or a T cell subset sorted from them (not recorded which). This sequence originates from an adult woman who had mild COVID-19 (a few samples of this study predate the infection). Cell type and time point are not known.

The CDR3 here is CASSNNARDRWHF. The CDR3 DNA is TGTGCCAGCAGCAACAATGCCAGGGACAGGTGGCATTTT. This chain connects TRBV7-9 to TRBJ1-5, with 8 positions matching TRBD1. Trimming took 5 bases from V and 15 from J; bases not matched to a gene: 12. CDR3 length equals 13 residues. Germline CDR1 reads SEHNR; CDR2 reads FQNEAQ (reference sequence).